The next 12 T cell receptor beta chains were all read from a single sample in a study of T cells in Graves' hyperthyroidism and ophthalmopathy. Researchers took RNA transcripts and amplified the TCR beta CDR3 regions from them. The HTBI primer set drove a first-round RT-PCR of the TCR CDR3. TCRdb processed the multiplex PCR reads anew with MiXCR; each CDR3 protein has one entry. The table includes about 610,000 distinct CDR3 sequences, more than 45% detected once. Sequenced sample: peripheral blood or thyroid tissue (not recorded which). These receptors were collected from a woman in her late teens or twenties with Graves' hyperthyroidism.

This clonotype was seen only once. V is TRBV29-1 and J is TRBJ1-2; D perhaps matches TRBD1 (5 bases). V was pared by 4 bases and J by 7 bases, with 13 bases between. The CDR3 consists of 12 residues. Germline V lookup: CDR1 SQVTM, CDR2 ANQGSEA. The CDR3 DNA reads TGCAGCGTTGTCCGAGGGGAGGGTGGCTACACCTTC. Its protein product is CSVVRGEGGYTF.

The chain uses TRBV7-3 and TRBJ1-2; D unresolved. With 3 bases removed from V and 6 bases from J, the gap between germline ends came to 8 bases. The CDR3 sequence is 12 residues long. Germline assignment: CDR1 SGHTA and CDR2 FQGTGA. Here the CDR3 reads CASSLTPDGYTF. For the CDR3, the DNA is TGTGCCAGCAGCTTGACGCCTGATGGCTACACCTTC.

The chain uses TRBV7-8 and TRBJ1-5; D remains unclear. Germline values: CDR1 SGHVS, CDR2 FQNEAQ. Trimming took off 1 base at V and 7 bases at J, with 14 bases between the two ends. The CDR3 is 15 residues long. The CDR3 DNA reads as TGTGCCAGCAGCTTAGAGCCCGACTTGAGGCAGCCCCAGCATTTT. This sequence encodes CASSLEPDLRQPQHF.

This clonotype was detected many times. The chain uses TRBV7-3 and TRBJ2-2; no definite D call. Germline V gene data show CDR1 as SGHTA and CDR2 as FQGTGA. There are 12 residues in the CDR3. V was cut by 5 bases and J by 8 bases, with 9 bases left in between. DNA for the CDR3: TGTGCCAGCAGCCCAACCGGTGGGGAGCTGTTTTTT. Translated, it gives CASSPTGGELFF. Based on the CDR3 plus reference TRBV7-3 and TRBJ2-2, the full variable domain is GAGVSQTPSNKVTEKGKYVELRCDPISGHTALYWYRQSLGQGPEFLIYFQGTGAADDSGLPNDRFFAVRPEGSVSTLKIQRTERGDSAVYLCASSPTGGELFFGEGSRLTVL.

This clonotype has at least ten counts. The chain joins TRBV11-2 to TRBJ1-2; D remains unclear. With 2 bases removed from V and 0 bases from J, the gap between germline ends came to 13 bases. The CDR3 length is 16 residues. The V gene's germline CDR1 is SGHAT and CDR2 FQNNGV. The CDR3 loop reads CASSLFSAIANYGYTF. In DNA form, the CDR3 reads TGTGCCAGCAGCTTATTCTCGGCAATAGCTAACTATGGCTACACCTTC.

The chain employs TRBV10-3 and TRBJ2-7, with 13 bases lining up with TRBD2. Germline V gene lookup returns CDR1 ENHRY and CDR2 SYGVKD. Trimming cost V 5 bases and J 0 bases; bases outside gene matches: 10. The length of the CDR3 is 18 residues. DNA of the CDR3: TGTGCCATCAGTCACTGGACTAGCGGGAGCTTCGGCTCCTACGAGCAGTACTTC. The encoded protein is CAISHWTSGSFGSYEQYF.

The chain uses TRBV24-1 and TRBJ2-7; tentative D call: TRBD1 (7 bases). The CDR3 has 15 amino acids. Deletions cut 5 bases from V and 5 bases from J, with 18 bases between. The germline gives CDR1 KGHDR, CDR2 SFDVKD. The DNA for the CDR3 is TGTGCCACCAGTGCCAGCTCACCAGGGGGGAACGAGCAGTACTTC. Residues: CATSASSPGGNEQYF.

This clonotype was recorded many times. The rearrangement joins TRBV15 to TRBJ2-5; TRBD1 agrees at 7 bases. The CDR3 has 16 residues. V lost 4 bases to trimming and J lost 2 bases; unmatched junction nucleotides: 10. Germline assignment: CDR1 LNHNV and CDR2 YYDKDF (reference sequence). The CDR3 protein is CATSNFKTGRQETQYF. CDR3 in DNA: TGTGCCACCAGCAATTTCAAGACAGGGCGGCAAGAGACCCAGTACTTC.

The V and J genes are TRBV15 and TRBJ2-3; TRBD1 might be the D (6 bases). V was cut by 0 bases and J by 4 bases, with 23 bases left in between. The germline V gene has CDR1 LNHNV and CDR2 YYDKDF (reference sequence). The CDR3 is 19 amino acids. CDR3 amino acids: CATSRDIDPGHPIPDTQYF. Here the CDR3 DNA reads TGTGCCACCAGCAGAGATATCGACCCGGGACACCCGATCCCAGATACGCAGTATTTT.

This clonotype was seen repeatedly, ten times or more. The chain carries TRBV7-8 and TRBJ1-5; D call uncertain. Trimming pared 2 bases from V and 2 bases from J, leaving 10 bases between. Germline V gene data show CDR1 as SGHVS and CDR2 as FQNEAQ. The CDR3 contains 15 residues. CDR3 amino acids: CASSLSMPGNQPQHF. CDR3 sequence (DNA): TGTGCCAGCAGCTTATCTATGCCAGGCAATCAGCCCCAGCATTTT.

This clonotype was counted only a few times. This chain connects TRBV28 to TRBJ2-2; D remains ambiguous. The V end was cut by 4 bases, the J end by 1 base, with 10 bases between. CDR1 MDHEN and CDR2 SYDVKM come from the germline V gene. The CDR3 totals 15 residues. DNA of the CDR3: TGTGCCAGCAGTTCTCCCGGCGGGAACACCGGGGAGCTGTTTTTT. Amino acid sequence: CASSSPGGNTGELFF.

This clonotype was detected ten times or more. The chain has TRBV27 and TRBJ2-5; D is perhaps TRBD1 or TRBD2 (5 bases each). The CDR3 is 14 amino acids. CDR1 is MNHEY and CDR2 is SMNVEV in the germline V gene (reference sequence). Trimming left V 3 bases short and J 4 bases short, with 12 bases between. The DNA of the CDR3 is TGTGCCAGCAGTTTCTACCGGGACGCAGAGACCCAGTACTTC. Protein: CASSFYRDAETQYF.